The entry that follows covers one T cell receptor beta chain sequence. The target antigen is unknown. These data come from a study of blood T cell dynamics during melanoma immunotherapy. As for time point: week 3, after first cycle of checkpoint inhibitor. Study-level points and caveats: Clones driving repertoire changes may be melanoma-specific or general immune activation.

V shed 6 bases, J shed 3 bases, and the junction held 6 bases outside the gene matches. Germline V gene lookup returns CDR1 WNHNN and CDR2 SYGVQD (reference sequence). The CDR3 has 15 amino acids. Assay: immunoSEQ multiplex PCR; the TCRdb copy retains only in-frame clones and omits some. The table lists approximately 3,700 clones, about 95% of them singletons. The chain links TRBV10-1 to TRBJ2-1, with 9 bases lining up with TRBD2. The sample was effector memory CD8+ T cells from blood, taken from a patient treated with checkpoint blockade. The receptor comes from a human donor with melanoma. Here the CDR3 reads CASSSLRGGYNEQFF. As DNA, the CDR3 is TGCGCCAGCAGCTCCCTGCGGGGGGGCTACAATGAGCAGTTCTTC.